The present T cell receptor (beta chain) was sequenced within a study of blood T cell repertoires in COVID-19. Assay: immunoSEQ multiplex PCR; the TCRdb copy retains only in-frame clones and omits some. Of about 150,000 clones listed, 79% are singletons. This CDR3 region has 19 residues. The V segment lost 4 bases and the J segment 0 bases; nucleotides outside the gene matches: 13. CDR1 and CDR2 from the germline V gene are SGHDT and YYEEEE. This clone was seen at least ten times. Sequencing used peripheral blood. The receptor was isolated from a middle-aged man with active or convalescent COVID-19. This chain connects TRBV5-6 to TRBJ2-1; 10 nucleotides align to TRBD1. The DNA of the CDR3 is TGTGCCAGCAGCGTGGATGACAGGGGGCTTCCAATCTCCTACAATGAGCAGTTCTTC. It is translated as CASSVDDRGLPISYNEQFF.